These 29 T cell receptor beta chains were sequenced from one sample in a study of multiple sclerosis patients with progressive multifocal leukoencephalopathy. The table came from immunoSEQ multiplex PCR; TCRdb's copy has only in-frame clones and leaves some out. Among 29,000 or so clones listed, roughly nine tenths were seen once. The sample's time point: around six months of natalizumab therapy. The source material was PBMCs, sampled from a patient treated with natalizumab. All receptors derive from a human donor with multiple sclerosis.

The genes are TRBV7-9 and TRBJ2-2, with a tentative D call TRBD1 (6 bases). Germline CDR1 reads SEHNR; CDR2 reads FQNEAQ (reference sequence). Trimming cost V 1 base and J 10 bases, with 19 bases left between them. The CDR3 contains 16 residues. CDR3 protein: CASSLVILTGYEELFF. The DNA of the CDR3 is TGTGCCAGCAGCTTAGTCATACTAACAGGGTATGAGGAGCTGTTTTTT.

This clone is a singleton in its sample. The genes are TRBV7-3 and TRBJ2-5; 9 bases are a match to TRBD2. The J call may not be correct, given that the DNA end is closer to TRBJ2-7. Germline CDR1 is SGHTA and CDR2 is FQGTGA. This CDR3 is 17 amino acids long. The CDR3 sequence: CASSLGLAGASSYEQYF. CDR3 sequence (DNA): TGTGCCAGCAGCTTAGGGTTAGCGGGAGCTAGCTCCTACGAGCAGTACTTC.

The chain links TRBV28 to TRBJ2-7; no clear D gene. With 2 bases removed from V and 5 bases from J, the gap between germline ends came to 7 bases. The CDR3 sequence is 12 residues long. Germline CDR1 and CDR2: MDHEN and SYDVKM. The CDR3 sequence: CASSLIVDEQYF. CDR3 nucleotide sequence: TGTGCCAGCAGTTTAATCGTGGACGAGCAGTACTTC.

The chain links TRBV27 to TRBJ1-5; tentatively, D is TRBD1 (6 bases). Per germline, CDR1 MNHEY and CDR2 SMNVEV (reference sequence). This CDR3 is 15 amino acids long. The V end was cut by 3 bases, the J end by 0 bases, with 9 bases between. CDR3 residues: CASSFRTDSNQPQHF. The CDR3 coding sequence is TGTGCCAGCAGTTTCAGGACAGATAGCAATCAGCCCCAGCATTTT.

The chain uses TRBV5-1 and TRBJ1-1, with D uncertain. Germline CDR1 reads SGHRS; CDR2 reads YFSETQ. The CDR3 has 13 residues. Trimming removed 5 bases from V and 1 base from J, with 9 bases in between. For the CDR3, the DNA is TGCGCCAGCAGGCCCGCGGAGAACACTGAAGCTTTCTTT. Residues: CASRPAENTEAFF. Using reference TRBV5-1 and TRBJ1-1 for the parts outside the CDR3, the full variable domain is KAGVTQTPRYLIKTRGQQVTLSCSPISGHRSVSWYQQTPGQGLQFLFEYFSETQRNKGNFPGRFSGRQFSNSRSEMNVSTLELGDSALYLCASRPAENTEAFFGQGTRLTVV.

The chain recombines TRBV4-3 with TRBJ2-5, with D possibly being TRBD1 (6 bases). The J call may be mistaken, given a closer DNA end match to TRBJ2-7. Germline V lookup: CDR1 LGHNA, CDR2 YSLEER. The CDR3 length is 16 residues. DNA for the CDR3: TGCGCCAGCAGCCATAATTACGACCAGGGGAGTTACGAGCAGTACTTC. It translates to CASSHNYDQGSYEQYF.

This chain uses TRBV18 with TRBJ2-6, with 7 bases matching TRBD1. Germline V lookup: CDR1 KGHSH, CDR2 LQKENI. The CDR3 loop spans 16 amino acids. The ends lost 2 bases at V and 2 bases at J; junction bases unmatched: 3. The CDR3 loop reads CASSPAQGAGANVLTF. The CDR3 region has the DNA TGTGCCAGCTCACCAGCTCAGGGGGCTGGGGCCAACGTCCTGACTTTC.

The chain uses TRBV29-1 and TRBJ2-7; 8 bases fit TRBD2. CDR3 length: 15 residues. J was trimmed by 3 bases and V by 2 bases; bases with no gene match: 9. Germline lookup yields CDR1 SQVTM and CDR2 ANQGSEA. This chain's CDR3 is CSVEFGAGGLYEQYF. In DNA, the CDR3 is TGCAGCGTTGAATTTGGCGCGGGAGGTCTCTACGAGCAGTACTTC.

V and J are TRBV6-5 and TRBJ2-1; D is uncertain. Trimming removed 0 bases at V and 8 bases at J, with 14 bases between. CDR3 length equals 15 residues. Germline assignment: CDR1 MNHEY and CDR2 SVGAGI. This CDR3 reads CASSYSILGFYEQFF. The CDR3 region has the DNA TGTGCCAGCAGTTACTCGATATTGGGTTTCTATGAGCAGTTCTTC.

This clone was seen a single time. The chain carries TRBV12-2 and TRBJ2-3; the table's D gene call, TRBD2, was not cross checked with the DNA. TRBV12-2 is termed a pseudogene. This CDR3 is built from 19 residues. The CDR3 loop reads CASRLARGEREWLEDTQYF. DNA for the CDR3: TGTGCAAGTCGCTTAGCGCGAGGTGAGCGGGAATGGTTGGAAGATACGCAGTATTTT.

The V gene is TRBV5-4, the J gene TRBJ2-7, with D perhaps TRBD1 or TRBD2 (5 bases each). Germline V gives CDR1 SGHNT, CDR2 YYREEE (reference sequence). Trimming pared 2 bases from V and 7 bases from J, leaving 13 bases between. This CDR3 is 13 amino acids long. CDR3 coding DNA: TGTGCCAGCAGCTTAATCGGGGCGGGTGAGCAGTACTTC. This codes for CASSLIGAGEQYF.

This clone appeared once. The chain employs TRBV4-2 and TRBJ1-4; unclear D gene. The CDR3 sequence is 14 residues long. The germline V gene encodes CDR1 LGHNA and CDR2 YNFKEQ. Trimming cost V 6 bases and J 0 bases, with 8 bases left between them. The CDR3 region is CASSLQTTNEKLFF. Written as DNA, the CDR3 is TGTGCCAGCAGTCTACAGACAACTAATGAAAAACTGTTTTTT.

CDR3 nucleotide sequence: TGTGCCAGTAGTATCCGGGGACGGGCTGAAGCTTTCTTT. Translating it yields CASSIRGRAEAFF. The rearrangement uses TRBV19 and TRBJ1-1; tentatively, D is TRBD1 (5 bases). Looked up from germline, CDR1 is LNHDA and CDR2 is SQIVND (reference sequence). V was shortened by 3 bases and J by 6 bases, with 11 bases between the two germline ends. The CDR3 sequence is 13 residues long. Full variable domain (rest looked up from reference TRBV19 and TRBJ1-1): DGGITQSPKYLFRKEGQNVTLSCEQNLNHDAMYWYRQDPGQGLRLIYYSQIVNDFQKGDIAEGYSVSREKKESFPLTVTSAQKNPTAFYLCASSIRGRAEAFFGQGTRLTVV.

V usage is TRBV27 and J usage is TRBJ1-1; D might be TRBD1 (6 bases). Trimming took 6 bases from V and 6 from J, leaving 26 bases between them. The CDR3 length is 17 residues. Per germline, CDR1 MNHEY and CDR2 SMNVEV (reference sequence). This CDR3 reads CASSQDGVGAGAAEAFF. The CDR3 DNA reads TGTGCCAGCAGCCAAGACGGGGTTGGAGCGGGGGCGGCTGAAGCTTTCTTT.

CDR3 sequence: CASSLGLPSSYEQYF. CDR3 bases: TGTGCCAGCAGCTTAGGTCTTCCCAGCTCCTACGAGCAGTACTTC. This chain connects TRBV7-8 to TRBJ2-7; D remains ambiguous. Trimming left V 1 base short and J 0 bases short, with 10 bases between. Per the germline V gene, CDR1 is SGHVS and CDR2 is FQNEAQ. The CDR3 totals 15 residues.

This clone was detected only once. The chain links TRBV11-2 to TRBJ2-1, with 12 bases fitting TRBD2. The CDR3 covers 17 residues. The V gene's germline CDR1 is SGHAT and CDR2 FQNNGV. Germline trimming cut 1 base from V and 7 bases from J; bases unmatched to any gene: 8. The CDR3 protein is CASSLVSGLAGSNEQFF. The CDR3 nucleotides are TGTGCCAGCAGCTTAGTATCCGGACTAGCGGGATCGAATGAGCAGTTCTTC.

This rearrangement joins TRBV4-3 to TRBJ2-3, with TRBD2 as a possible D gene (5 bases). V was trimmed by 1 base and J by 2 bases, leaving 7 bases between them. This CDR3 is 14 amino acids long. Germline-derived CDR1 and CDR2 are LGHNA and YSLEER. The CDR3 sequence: CASSQGTLTDTQYF. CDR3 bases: TGCGCCAGCAGCCAAGGGACTCTCACAGATACGCAGTATTTT.

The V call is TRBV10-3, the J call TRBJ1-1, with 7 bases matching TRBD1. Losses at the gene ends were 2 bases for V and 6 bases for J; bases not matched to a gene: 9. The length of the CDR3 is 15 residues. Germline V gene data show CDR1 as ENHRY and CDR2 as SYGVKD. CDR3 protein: CAISEEGRGQAEAFF. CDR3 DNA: TGTGCCATCAGTGAGGAGGGGAGGGGGCAGGCTGAAGCTTTCTTT.

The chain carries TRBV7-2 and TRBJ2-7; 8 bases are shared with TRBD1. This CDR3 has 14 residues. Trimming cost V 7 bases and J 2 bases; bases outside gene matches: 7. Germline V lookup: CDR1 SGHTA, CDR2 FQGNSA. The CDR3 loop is CASTFGTGAYEQYF. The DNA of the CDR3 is TGTGCCAGCACCTTTGGGACAGGAGCCTACGAGCAGTACTTC.

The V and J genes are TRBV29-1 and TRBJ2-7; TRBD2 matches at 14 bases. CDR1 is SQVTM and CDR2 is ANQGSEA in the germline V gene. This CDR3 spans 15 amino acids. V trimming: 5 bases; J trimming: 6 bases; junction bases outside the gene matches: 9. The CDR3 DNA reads TGCAGCGTTCTTTATGGACTAGCGGGAGGCGGCGAGCAGTACTTC. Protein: CSVLYGLAGGGEQYF.

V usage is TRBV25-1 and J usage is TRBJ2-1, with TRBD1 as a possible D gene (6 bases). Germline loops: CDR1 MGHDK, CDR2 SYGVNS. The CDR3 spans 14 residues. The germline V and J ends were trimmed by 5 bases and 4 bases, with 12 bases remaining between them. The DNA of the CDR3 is TGTGCCAGCAGTCTATTGGGGGCATACAATGAGCAGTTCTTC. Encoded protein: CASSLLGAYNEQFF.

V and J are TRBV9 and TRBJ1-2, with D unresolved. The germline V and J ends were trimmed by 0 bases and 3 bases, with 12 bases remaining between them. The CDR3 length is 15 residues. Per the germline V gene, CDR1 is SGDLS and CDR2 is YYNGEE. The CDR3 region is CASSVDLKGYYGYTF. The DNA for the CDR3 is TGTGCCAGCAGCGTAGACCTTAAGGGATACTATGGCTACACCTTC.

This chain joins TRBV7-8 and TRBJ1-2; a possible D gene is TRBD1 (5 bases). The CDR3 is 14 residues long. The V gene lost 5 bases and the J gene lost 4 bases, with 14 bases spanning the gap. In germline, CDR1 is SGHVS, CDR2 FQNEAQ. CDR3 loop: CASSPEPGVYGYTF. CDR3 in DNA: TGTGCCAGCAGCCCTGAGCCGGGGGTCTATGGCTACACCTTC.

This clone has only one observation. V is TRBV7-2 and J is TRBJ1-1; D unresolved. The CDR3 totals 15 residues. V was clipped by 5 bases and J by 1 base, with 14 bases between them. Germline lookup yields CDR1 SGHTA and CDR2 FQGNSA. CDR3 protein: CASSTRTAQNTEAFF. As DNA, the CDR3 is TGTGCCAGCAGCACACGGACGGCACAGAACACTGAAGCTTTCTTT.

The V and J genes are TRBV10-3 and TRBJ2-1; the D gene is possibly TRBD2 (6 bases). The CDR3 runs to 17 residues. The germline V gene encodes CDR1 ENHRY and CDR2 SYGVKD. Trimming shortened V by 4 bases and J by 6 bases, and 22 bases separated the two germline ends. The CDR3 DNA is TGTGCCATCAGTGTGTTGGCGGGCGGGGTTAGGGGCAATGAGCAGTTCTTC. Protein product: CAISVLAGGVRGNEQFF.

The CDR3 DNA reads as TGTGCCAGCAGTTACGGGTGGGCCAAAAACATTCAGTACTTC. This codes for CASSYGWAKNIQYF. This chain uses TRBV6-5 with TRBJ2-4; D is undetermined. Germline V gene data show CDR1 as MNHEY and CDR2 as SVGAGI. Trimming took 2 bases from V and 1 from J, leaving 6 bases between them. The CDR3 is 14 residues long.

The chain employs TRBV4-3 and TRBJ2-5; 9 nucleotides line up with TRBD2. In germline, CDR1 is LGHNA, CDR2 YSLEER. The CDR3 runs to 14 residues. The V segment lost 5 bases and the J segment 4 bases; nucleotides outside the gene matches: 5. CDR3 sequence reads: CASSSQLAGETQYF. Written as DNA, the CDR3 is TGCGCCAGCAGCTCACAACTAGCGGGAGAGACCCAGTACTTC.

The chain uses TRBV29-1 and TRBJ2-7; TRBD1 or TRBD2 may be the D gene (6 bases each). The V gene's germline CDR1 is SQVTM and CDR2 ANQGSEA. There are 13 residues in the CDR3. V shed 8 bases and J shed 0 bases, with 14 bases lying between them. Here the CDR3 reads CSWRGQSSYEQYF. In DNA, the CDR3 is TGCAGCTGGCGGGGACAAAGCTCCTACGAGCAGTACTTC.

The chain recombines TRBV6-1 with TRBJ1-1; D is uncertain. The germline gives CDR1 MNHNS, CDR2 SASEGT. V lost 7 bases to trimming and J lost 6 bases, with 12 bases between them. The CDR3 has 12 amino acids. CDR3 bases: TGTGCCAGCACCCGGACGGCGGCTGAAGCTTTCTTT. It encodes CASTRTAAEAFF.